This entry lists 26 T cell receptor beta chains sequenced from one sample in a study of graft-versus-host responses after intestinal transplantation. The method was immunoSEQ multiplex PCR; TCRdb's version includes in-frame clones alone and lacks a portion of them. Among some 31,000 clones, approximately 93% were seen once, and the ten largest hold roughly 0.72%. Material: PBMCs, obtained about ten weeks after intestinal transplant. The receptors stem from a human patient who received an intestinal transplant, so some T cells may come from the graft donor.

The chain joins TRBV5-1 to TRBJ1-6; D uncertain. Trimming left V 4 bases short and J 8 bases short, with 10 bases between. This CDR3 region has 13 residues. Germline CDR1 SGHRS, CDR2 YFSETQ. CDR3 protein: CASSPLLYSPLHF. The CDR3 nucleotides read TGCGCCAGCAGCCCATTACTCTATTCACCCCTCCACTTT.

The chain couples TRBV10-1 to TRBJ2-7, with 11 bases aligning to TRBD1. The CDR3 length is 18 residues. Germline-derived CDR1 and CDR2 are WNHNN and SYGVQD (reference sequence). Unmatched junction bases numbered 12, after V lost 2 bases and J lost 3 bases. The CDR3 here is CASSEPNAGQGAHYEQYF. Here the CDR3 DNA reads TGCGCCAGCAGTGAGCCTAACGCTGGACAGGGGGCCCACTACGAGCAGTACTTC.

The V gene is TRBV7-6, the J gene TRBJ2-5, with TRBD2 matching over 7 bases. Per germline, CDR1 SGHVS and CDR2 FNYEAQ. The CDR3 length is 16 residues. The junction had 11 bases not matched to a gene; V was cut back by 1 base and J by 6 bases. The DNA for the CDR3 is TGTGCCAGCAGCTTAGGGTCGGCGGGGGTGAGGCAGACCCAGTACTTC. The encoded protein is CASSLGSAGVRQTQYF. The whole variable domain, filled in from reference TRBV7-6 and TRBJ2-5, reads GAGVSQSPRYKVTKRGQDVALRCDPISGHVSLYWYRQALGQGPEFLTYFNYEAQQDKSGLPNDRFSAERPEGSISTLTIQRTEQRDSAMYRCASSLGSAGVRQTQYFGPGTRLLVL.

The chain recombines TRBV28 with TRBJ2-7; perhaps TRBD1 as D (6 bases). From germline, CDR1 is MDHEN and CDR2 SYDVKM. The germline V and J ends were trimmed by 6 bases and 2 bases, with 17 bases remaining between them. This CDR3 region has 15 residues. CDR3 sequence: CASSLLAGDPYEQYF. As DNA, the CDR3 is TGTGCCAGCAGCCTCCTGGCAGGGGACCCCTACGAGCAGTACTTC.

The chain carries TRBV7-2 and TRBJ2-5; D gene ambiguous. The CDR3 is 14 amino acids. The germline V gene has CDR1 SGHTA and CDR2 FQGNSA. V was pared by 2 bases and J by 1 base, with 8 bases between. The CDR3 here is CASSLLTIQETQYF. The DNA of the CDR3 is TGTGCCAGCAGCTTATTAACGATCCAAGAGACCCAGTACTTC.

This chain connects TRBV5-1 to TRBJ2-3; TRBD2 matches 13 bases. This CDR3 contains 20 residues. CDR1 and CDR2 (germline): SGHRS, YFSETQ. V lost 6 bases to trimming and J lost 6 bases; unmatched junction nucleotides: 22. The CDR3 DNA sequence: TGCGCCAGCACTTGTCGAGGGACTAGCGGGAATATGGGGCGACACGATACGCAGTATTTT. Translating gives CASTCRGTSGNMGRHDTQYF.

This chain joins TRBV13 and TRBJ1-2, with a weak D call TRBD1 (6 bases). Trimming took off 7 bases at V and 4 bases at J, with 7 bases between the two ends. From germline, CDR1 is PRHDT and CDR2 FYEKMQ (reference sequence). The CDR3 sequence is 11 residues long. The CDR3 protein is CASTDSYGYTF. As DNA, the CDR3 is TGTGCCAGCACGGACAGCTATGGCTACACCTTC.

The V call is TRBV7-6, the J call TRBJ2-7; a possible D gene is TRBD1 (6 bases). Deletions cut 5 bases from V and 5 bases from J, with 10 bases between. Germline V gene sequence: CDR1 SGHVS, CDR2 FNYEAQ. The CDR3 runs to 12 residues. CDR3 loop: CASSLQGNEQYF. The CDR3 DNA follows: TGTGCCAGCAGCCTACAGGGAAACGAGCAGTACTTC.

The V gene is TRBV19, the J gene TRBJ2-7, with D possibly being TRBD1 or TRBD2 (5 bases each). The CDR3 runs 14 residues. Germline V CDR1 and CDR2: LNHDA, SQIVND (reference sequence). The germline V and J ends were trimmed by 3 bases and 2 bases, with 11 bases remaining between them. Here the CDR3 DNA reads TGTGCCAGTAGTATCCGGGACCTGGCCTACGAGCAGTACTTC. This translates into CASSIRDLAYEQYF.

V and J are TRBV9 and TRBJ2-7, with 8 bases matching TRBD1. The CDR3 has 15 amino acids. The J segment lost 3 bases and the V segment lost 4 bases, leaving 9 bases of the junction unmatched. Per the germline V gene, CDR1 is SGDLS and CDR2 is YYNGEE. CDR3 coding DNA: TGTGCCAGCAGCCCACGGGACAGGACCTTCTACGAGCAGTACTTC. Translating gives CASSPRDRTFYEQYF.

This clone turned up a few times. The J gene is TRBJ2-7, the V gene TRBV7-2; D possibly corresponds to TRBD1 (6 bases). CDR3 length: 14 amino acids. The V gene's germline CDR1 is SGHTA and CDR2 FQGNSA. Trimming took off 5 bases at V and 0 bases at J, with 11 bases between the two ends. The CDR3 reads CASSRQESSYEQYF. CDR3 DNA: TGTGCCAGCAGCAGACAGGAAAGCTCCTACGAGCAGTACTTC. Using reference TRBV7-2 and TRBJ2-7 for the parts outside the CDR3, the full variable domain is GAGVSQSPSNKVTEKGKDVELRCDPISGHTALYWYRQSLGQGLEFLIYFQGNSAPDKSGLPSDRFSAERTGGSVSTLTIQRTQQEDSAVYLCASSRQESSYEQYFGPGTRLTVT.

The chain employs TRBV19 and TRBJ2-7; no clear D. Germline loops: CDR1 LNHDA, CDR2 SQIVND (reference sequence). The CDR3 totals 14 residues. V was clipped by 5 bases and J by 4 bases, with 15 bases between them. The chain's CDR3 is CASSPGPPPYEQYF. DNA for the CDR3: TGTGCCAGTAGTCCTGGGCCGCCCCCTTACGAGCAGTACTTC.

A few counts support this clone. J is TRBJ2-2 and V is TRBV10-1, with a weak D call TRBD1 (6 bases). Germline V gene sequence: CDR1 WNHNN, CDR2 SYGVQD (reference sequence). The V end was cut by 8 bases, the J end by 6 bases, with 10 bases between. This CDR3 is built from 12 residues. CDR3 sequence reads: CASAQGAGELFF. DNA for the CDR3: TGCGCCAGCGCACAGGGTGCCGGGGAGCTGTTTTTT.

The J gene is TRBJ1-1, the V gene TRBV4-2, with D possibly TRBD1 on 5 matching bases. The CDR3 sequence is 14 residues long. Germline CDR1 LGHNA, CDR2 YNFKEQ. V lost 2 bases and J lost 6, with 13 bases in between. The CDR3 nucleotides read TGTGCCAGCAGCCAACTCGCAGGGAGGCCTGAAGCTTTCTTT. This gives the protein CASSQLAGRPEAFF.

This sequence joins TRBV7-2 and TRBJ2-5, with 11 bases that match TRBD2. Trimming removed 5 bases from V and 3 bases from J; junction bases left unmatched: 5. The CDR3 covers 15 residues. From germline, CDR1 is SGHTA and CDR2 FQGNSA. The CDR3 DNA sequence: TGTGCCAGCAGCCCAGCTAGCGGGGGGAAAGAGACCCAGTACTTC. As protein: CASSPASGGKETQYF.

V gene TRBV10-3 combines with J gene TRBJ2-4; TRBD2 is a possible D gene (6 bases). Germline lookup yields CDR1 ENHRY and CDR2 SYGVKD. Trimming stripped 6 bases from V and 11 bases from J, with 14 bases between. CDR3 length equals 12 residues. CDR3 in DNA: TGTGCCATCAGCGATAGACTAGTGGTTCAGTACTTC. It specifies CAISDRLVVQYF.

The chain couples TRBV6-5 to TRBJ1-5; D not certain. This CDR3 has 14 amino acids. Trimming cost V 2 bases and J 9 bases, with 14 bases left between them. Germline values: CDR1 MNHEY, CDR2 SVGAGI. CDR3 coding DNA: TGTGCCAGCAGTTACGAGTTCCGGGTCGGGCCCCAGCATTTT. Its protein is CASSYEFRVGPQHF.

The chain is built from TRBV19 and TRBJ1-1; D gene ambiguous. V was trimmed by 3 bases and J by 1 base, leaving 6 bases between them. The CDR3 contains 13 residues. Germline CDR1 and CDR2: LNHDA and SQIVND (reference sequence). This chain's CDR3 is CASSIHENTEAFF. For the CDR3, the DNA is TGTGCCAGTAGTATCCACGAGAACACTGAAGCTTTCTTT.

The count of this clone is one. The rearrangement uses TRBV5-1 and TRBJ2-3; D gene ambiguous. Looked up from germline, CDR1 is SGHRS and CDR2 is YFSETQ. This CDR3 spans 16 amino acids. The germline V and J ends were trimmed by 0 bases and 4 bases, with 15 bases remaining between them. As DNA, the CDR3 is TGCGCCAGCAGCTTGGTCGCTAGGACCGCCGCAGATACGCAGTATTTT. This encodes CASSLVARTAADTQYF. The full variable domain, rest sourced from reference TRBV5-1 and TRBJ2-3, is KAGVTQTPRYLIKTRGQQVTLSCSPISGHRSVSWYQQTPGQGLQFLFEYFSETQRNKGNFPGRFSGRQFSNSRSEMNVSTLELGDSALYLCASSLVARTAADTQYFGPGTRLTVL.

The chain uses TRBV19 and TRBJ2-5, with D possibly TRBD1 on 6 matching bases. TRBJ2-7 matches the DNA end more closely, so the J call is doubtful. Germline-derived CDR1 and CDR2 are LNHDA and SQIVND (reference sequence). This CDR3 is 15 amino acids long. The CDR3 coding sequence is TGTGCCAGTAGCTGGGACACCAGGAGCTCCTACGAGCAGTACTTC. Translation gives CASSWDTRSSYEQYF.

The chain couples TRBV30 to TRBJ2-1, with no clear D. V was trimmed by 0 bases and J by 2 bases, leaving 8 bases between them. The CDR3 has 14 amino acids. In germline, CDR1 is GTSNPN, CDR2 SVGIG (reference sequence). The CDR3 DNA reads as TGTGCCTGGAGTGTAGGGTGGGCCTACAATGAGCAGTTCTTC. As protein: CAWSVGWAYNEQFF.

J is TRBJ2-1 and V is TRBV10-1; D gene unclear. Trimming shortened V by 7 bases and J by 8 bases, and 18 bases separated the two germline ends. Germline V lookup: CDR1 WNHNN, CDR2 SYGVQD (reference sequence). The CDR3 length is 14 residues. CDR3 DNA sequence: TGCGCCAGCAAGGTAGTCAGGCCCCGGGATGAGCAGTTCTTC. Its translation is CASKVVRPRDEQFF.

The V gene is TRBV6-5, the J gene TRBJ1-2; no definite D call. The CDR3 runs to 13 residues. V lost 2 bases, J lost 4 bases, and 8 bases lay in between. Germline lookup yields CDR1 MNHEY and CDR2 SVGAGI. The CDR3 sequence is CASSYGDRYGYTF. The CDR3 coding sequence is TGTGCCAGCAGTTACGGGGATCGCTATGGCTACACCTTC.

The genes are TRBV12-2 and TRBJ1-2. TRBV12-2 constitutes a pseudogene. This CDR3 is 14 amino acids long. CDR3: CASRSTPGASGYTF. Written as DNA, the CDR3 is TGTGCAAGTCGCTCCACGCCGGGGGCATCTGGCTACACCTTC.

CDR3 region: CASSLAYTGNTEAFF. Here the CDR3 DNA reads TGTGCCAGCAGCTTGGCGTACACGGGGAACACTGAAGCTTTCTTT. The V call is TRBV7-8, the J call TRBJ1-1; D uncertain. The CDR3 has 15 residues. Trimming took off 3 bases at V and 1 base at J, with 12 bases between the two ends. Germline V CDR1 and CDR2: SGHVS, FQNEAQ.

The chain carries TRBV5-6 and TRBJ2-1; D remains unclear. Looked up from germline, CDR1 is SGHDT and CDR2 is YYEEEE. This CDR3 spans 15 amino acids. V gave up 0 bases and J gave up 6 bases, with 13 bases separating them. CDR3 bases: TGTGCCAGCAGCTTGGCTCCGGGTTCCCCCAATGAGCAGTTCTTC. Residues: CASSLAPGSPNEQFF.